These T cell receptor beta chains were read from a single sample in a study of blood T cell repertoires in COVID-19. Assay: immunoSEQ multiplex PCR; the TCRdb copy retains only in-frame clones and omits some. The sample yields approximately 210,000 clones, roughly 94% seen once. The specimen sequenced was peripheral blood. The receptor set was obtained from a man aged 30-40 years with acute or convalescent COVID-19. The CDR3 runs from the conserved cysteine through the conserved F or W. Each record gives: clone size, J gene, V gene, D gene, CDR3 protein, CDR3 DNA. D genes are given only for firm matches. Clone size is shown for a subset of rows, as once, few, many or a class of expanded clone.

- | TRBJ2-5 | TRBV18 | - | CASSPNSQVQETQYF | TGTGCCAGCTCACCGAATTCCCAGGTCCAAGAGACCCAGTACTTC
- | TRBJ2-4 | TRBV27 | TRBD1 | CASSLDRGNIQYF | TGTGCCAGCAGCCTGGACAGGGGAAACATTCAGTACTTC
- | TRBJ1-6 | TRBV7-9 | - | CASSLDLSNNSPLHF | TGTGCCAGCAGCTTAGACCTGAGCAATAATTCACCCCTCCACTTT
- | TRBJ1-1 | TRBV6-5 | - | CASSYLPGDLEAFF | TGTGCCAGCAGTTACCTTCCAGGGGATCTTGAAGCTTTCTTT
- | TRBJ2-5 | TRBV18 | TRBD2 | CASTRLAGPQETQYF | TGTGCCAGCACGCGTCTAGCGGGGCCCCAAGAGACCCAGTACTTC
- | TRBJ1-4 | TRBV27 | - | CASSLRGYNEKLFF | TGTGCCAGCAGTTTAAGAGGGTATAATGAAAAACTGTTTTTT
- | TRBJ2-5 | TRBV10-2 | - | CASSDPGQVQETQYF | TGCGCCAGCAGTGATCCGGGACAAGTCCAAGAGACCCAGTACTTC
- | TRBJ2-3 | TRBV29-1 | - | CSVVGGTLSDTQYF | TGCAGCGTTGTCGGCGGGACCTTGTCAGATACGCAGTATTTT
- | TRBJ2-7 | TRBV3-1/TRBV3-2 | - | CASSQGAGIYEQYF | TGTGCCAGCAGCCAAGGGGCAGGGATCTACGAGCAGTACTTC
once | TRBJ2-1 | TRBV19 | TRBD2 | CASMMFGTSGSNEQFF | TGTGCCAGTATGATGTTCGGGACTAGCGGGAGCAATGAGCAGTTCTTC
- | TRBJ2-3 | TRBV23-1 | TRBD2 | CASSSSLAVSTDTQYF | TGCGCCAGCAGTTCCTCACTAGCGGTGAGCACAGATACGCAGTATTTT
- | TRBJ2-3 | TRBV30 | - | CAWSWGDPDTQYF | TGTGCCTGGAGTTGGGGCGACCCGGATACGCAGTATTTT
once | TRBJ2-7 | TRBV5-1 | - | CASSLDSFTYEQYF | TGCGCCAGCAGCTTAGACAGTTTTACCTACGAGCAGTACTTC
- | TRBJ2-2 | TRBV25-1 | - | CASSELTDSGELFF | TGTGCCAGCAGTGAATTGACTGACTCCGGGGAGCTGTTTTTT
once | TRBJ2-5 | TRBV9 | - | CASSVRGEGTQYF | TGTGCCAGCAGCGTACGAGGAGAGGGGACCCAGTACTTC
- | TRBJ2-5 | TRBV5-4 | - | CASSSIAEETQYF | TGTGCCAGCAGCTCAATAGCAGAAGAGACCCAGTACTTC
- | TRBJ2-5 | TRBV6-5 | TRBD2 | CASSYSVAGQETQYF | TGTGCCAGCAGTTACTCGGTAGCGGGGCAAGAGACCCAGTACTTC